The source of this T cell receptor (beta chain) is a study of T cell changes during pregnancy in multiple sclerosis. Germline CDR1 is SGDLS and CDR2 is YYNGEE. V was pared by 3 bases and J by 6 bases, with 9 bases between. The CDR3 length is 13 residues. Generated by immunoSEQ multiplex PCR, the TCRdb table keeps only in-frame clones and is missing some. The repertoire holds approximately 58,000 clones, with roughly 92% as singletons. The TCR was taken from a female donor with multiple sclerosis, enrolled in a pregnancy study. Source: peripheral blood, taken in the second trimester of pregnancy. This chain connects TRBV9 to TRBJ1-4, with D maybe TRBD1 (5 bases). As DNA, the CDR3 is TGTGCCAGCAGCGGGGGCGGAGATGAAAAACTGTTTTTT. Its protein is CASSGGGDEKLFF.